This T cell receptor (beta chain) appears in the sequencing data of a study of blood T cell repertoires in COVID-19. Study overall: COVID-19 samples collected from the United States, Italy and Spain covered acute and convalescent phases. PBMCs, B-cell-depleted T cells, or T cells were the source of the cDNA or gDNA that made up the material.

The authors' processing: Counts of nucleated cells, estimated from reference gene primer amplification, were obtained. The method was immunoSEQ multiplex PCR; TCRdb's version includes in-frame clones alone and lacks a portion of them. V and J calls and clone size come straight from that table; D and trimming were deduced from the DNA. The sample records 65,000 to 85,000 clones, about 88% being singletons. The V end lost 1 base, the J end lost 0 bases, and 6 bases lay between the germline ends. Germline V gives CDR1 SNHLY, CDR2 FYNNEI. CDR3 length: 14 residues. This clonotype was obtained from a human donor in a cohort sampled during active COVID-19. This chain connects TRBV2 to TRBJ1-1; D unclear. Sequencing was done on a sample of peripheral blood. The CDR3 coding sequence is TGTGCCAGCAGTGAAGTCCTACTGAACACTGAAGCTTTCTTT. Residues: CASSEVLLNTEAFF.